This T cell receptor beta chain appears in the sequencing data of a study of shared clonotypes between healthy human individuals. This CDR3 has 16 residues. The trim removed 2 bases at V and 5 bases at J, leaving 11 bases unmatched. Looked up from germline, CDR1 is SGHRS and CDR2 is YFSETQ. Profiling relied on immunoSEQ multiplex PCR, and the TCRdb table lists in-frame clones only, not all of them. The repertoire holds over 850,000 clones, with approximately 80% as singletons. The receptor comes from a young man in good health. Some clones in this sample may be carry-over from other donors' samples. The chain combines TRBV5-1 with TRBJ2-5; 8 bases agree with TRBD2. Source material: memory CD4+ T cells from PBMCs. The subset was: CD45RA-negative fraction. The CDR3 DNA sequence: TGCGCCAGCAGCTTCTTCCCACTAGCGGACGGGGAGACCCAGTACTTC. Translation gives CASSFFPLADGETQYF.